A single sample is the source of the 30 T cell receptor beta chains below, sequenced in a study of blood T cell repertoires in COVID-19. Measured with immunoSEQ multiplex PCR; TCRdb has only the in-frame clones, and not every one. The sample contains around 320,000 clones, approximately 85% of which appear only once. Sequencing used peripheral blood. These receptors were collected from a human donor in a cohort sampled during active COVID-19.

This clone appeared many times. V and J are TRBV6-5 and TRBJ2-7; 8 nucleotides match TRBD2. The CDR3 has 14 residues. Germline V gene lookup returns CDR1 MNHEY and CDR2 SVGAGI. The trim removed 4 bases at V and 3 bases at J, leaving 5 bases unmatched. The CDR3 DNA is TGTGCCAGCAGTTCCACGGGGGGGAGCTACGAGCAGTACTTC. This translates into CASSSTGGSYEQYF.

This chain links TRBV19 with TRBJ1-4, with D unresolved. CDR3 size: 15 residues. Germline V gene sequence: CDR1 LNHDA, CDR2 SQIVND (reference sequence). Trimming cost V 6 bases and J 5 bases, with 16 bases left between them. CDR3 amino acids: CASSNGWAENEKLFF. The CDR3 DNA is TGTGCCAGTAGCAATGGATGGGCCGAAAATGAAAAACTGTTTTTT. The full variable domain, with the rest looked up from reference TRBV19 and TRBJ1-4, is DGGITQSPKYLFRKEGQNVTLSCEQNLNHDAMYWYRQDPGQGLRLIYYSQIVNDFQKGDIAEGYSVSREKKESFPLTVTSAQKNPTAFYLCASSNGWAENEKLFFGSGTQLSVL.

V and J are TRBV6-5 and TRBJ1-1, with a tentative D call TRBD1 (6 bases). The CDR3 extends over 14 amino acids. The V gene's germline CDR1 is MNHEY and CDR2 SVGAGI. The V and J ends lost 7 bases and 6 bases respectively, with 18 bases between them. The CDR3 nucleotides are TGTGCCAGCAAAGTTGACAGGCTGGGGCCTGAAGCTTTCTTT. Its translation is CASKVDRLGPEAFF.

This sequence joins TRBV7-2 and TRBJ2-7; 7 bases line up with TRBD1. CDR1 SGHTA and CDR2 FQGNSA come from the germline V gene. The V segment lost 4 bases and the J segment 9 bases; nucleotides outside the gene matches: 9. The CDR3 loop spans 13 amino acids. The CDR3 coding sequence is TGTGCCAGCAGCTCCCCTAAGGGGGCAGGGCAGTACTTC. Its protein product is CASSSPKGAGQYF. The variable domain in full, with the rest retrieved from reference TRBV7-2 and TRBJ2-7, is GAGVSQSPSNKVTEKGKDVELRCDPISGHTALYWYRQSLGQGLEFLIYFQGNSAPDKSGLPSDRFSAERTGGSVSTLTIQRTQQEDSAVYLCASSSPKGAGQYFGPGTRLTVT.

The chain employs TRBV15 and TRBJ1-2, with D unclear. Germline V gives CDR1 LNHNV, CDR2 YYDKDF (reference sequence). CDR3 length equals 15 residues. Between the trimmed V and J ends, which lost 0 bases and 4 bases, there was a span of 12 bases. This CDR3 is CATSRDSMSGYGYTF. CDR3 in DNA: TGTGCCACCAGCAGAGACAGTATGTCTGGCTATGGCTACACCTTC.

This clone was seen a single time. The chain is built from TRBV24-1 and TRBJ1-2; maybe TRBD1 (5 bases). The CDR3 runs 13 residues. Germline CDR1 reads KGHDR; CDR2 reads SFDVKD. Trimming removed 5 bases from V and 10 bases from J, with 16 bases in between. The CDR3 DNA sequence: TGTGCCACCAGTGGGGCAGGGAAGGATGACTACACCTTC. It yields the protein CATSGAGKDDYTF.

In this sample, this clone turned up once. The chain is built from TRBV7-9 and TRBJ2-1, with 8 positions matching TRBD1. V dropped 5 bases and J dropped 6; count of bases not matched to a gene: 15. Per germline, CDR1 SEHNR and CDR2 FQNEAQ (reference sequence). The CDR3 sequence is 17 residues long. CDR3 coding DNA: TGTGCCAGCAGCCAATTCGGACAGGGACAAGATTTCAATGAGCAGTTCTTC. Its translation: CASSQFGQGQDFNEQFF. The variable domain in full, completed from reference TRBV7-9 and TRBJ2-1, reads DTGVSQNPRHKITKRGQNVTFRCDPISEHNRLYWYRQTLGQGPEFLTYFQNEAQLEKSRLLSDRFSAERPKGSFSTLEIQRTEQGDSAMYLCASSQFGQGQDFNEQFFGPGTRLTVL.

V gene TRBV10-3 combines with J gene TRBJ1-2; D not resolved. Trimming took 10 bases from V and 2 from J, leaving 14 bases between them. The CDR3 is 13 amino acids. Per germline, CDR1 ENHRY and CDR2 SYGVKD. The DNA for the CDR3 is TGTGCCACTTTCGCGGGGAACAACTATGGCTACACCTTC. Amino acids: CATFAGNNYGYTF.

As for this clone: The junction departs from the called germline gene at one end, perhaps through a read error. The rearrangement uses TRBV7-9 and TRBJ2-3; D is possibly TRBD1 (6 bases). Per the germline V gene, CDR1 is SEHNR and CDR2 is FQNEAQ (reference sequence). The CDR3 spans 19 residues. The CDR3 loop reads CASRLVLKQGVLSTDTQYF. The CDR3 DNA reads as TGTGCCAGCAGATTAGTCCTGAAACAGGGTGTTTTAAGCACAGATACGCAGTATTTT.

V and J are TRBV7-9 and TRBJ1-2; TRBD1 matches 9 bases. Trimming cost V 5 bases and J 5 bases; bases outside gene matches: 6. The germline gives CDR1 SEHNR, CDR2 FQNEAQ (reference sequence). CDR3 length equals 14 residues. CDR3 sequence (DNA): TGTGCCAGCAGCAGGACAGGGGTGGGGTATGGCTACACCTTC. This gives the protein CASSRTGVGYGYTF.

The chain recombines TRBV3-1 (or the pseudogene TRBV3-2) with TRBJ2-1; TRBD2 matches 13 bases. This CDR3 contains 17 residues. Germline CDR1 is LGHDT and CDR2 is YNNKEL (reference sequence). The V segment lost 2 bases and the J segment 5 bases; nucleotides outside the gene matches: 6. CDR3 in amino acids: CASSQLGLAGANNEQFF. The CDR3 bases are TGTGCCAGCAGCCAACTAGGACTAGCGGGGGCCAACAATGAGCAGTTCTTC.

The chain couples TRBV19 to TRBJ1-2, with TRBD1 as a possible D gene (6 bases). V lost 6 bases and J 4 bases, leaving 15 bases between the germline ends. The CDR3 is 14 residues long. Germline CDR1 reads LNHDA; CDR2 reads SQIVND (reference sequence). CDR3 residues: CASRTSGHLYGYTF. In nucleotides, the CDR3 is TGTGCCAGTAGGACATCGGGACACCTCTATGGCTACACCTTC.

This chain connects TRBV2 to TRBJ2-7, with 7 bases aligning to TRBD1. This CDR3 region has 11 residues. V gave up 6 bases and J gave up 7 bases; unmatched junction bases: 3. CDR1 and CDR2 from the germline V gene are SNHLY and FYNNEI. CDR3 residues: CASSTGAEQYF. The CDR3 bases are TGTGCCAGCAGCACAGGGGCGGAGCAGTACTTC.

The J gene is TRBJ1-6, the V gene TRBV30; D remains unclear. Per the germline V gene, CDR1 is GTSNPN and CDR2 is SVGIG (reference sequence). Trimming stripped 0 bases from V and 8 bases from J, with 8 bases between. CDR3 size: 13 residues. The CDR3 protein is CAWSVLKHSPLHF. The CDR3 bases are TGTGCCTGGAGTGTACTAAAACATTCACCCCTCCACTTT.

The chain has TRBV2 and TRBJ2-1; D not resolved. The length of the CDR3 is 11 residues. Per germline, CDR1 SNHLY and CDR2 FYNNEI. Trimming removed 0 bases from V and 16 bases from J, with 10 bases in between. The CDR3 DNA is TGTGCCAGCAGTGAAGCGGCTCCCTCCTTCTTC. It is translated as CASSEAAPSFF. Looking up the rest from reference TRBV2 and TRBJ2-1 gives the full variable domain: EPEVTQTPSHQVTQMGQEVILRCVPISNHLYFYWYRQILGQKVEFLVSFYNNEISEKSEIFDDQFSVERPDGSNFTLKIRSTKLEDSAMYFCASSEAAPSFFGPGTRLTVL.

The CDR3 loop reads CASSLNRGLNTQYF. DNA of the CDR3: TGTGCCAGCAGCTTAAATAGGGGGCTGAATACGCAGTATTTT. The V call is TRBV7-3, the J call TRBJ2-3, with 7 bases identical to TRBD1. There are 14 residues in the CDR3. From germline, CDR1 is SGHTA and CDR2 FQGTGA. With V trimmed by 1 base and J by 7 bases, 5 bases remained unmatched.

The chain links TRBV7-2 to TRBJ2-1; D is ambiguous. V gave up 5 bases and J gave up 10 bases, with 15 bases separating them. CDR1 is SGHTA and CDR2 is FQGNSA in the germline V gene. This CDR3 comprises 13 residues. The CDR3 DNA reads TGTGCCAGCAGCCTTCCCAGCCAGACAGAGCAGTTCTTC. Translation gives CASSLPSQTEQFF.

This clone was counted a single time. The CDR3 loop is CASNGGGAMYEQYF. CDR3 coding DNA: TGTGCTAGCAACGGTGGGGGGGCCATGTACGAGCAGTACTTC. The chain combines TRBV12-5 with TRBJ2-7, with D perhaps matching TRBD2 (7 bases). Germline V CDR1 and CDR2: LGHNT, FRNRAP. The germline V and J ends were trimmed by 9 bases and 4 bases, with 19 bases remaining between them. The CDR3 contains 14 residues.

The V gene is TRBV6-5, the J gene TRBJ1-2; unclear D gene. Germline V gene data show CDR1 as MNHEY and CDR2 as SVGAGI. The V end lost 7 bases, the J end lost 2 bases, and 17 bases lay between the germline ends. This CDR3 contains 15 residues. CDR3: CASTSRREGNYGYTF. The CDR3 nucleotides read TGTGCCAGCACCTCGAGGAGGGAGGGAAACTATGGCTACACCTTC.

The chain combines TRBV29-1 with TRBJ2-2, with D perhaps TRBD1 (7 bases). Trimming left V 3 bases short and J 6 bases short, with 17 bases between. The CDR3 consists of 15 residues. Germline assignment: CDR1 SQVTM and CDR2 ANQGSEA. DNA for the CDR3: TGCAGCGTTGAGGACAGGTGGGGGGCAGCCGGGGAGCTGTTTTTT. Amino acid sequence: CSVEDRWGAAGELFF.

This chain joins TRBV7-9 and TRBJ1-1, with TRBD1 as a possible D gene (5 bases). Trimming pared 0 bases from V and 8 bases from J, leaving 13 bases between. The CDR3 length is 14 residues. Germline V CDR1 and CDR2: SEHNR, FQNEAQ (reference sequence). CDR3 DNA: TGTGCCAGCAGCTTAGCAGGGGATCTATTCGAAGCTTTCTTT. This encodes CASSLAGDLFEAFF.

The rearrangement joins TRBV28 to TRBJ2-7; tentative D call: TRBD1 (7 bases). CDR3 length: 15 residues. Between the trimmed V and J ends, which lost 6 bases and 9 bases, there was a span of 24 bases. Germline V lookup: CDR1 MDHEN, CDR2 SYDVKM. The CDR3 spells CASSPALAQPGGQYF. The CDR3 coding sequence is TGTGCCAGCAGCCCCGCACTAGCTCAACCAGGGGGGCAGTACTTC.

CDR3 protein: CASKTRESYGYTF. In DNA form, the CDR3 reads TGTGCCAGTAAAACGAGGGAATCCTATGGCTACACCTTC. The rearrangement links TRBV19 to TRBJ1-2; no definite D call. V dropped 7 bases and J dropped 4 bases, with 13 bases sitting between them. Germline assignment: CDR1 LNHDA and CDR2 SQIVND (reference sequence). The CDR3 spans 13 residues. Supplemented by reference TRBV19 and TRBJ1-2, the full variable domain reads DGGITQSPKYLFRKEGQNVTLSCEQNLNHDAMYWYRQDPGQGLRLIYYSQIVNDFQKGDIAEGYSVSREKKESFPLTVTSAQKNPTAFYLCASKTRESYGYTFGSGTRLTVV.

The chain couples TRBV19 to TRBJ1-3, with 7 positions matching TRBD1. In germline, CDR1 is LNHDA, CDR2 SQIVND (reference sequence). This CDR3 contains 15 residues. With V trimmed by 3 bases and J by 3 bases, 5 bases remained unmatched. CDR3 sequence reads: CASSMLAGGGNTIYF. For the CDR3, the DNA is TGTGCCAGTAGTATGTTGGCAGGGGGTGGAAACACCATATATTTT.

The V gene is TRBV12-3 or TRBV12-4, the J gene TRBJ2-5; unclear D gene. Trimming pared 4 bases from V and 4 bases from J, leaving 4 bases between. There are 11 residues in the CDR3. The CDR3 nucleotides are TGTGCCAGCAGTTCGGGAGAGACCCAGTACTTC. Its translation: CASSSGETQYF.

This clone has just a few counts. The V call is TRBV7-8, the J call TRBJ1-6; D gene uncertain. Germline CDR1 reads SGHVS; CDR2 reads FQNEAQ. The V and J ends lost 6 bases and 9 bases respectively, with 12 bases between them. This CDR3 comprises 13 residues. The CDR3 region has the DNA TGTGCCAGCAGGTCGTTAGGGAGTTCACCCCTCCACTTT. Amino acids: CASRSLGSSPLHF.

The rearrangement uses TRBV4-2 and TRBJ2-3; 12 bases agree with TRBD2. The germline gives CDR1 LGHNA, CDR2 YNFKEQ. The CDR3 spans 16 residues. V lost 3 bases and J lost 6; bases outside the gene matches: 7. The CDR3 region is CASSHRLAGESDTQYF. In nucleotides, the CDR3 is TGTGCCAGCAGCCACCGACTAGCGGGGGAATCGGATACGCAGTATTTT.

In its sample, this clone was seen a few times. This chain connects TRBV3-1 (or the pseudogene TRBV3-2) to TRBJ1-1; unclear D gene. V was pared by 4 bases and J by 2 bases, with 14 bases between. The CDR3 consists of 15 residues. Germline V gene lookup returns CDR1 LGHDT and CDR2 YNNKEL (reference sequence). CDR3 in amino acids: CASSLAGSINTEAFF. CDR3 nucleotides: TGTGCCAGCAGCCTTGCCGGGTCTATCAACACTGAAGCTTTCTTT.

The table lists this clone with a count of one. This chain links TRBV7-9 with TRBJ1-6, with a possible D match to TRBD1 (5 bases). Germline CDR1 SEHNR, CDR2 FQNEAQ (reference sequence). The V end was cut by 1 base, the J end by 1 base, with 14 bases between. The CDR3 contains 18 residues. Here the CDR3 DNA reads TGTGCCAGCAGCTTAGTTTGGTCAGGGAATTCCTATAATTCACCCCTCCACTTT. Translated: CASSLVWSGNSYNSPLHF. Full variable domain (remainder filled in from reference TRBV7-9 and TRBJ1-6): DTGVSQNPRHKITKRGQNVTFRCDPISEHNRLYWYRQTLGQGPEFLTYFQNEAQLEKSRLLSDRFSAERPKGSFSTLEIQRTEQGDSAMYLCASSLVWSGNSYNSPLHFGNGTRLTVT.

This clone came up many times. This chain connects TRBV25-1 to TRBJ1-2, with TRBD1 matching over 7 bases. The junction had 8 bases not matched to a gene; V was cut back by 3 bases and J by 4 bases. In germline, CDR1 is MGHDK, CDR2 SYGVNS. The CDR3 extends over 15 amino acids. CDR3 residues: CASSDPGQVVYGYTF. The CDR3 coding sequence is TGTGCCAGCAGTGACCCCGGACAGGTAGTCTATGGCTACACCTTC.